This T cell receptor (beta chain) was documented in a study of cytomegalovirus exposure and HLA in healthy donors. 60 Vbeta and 13 Jbeta primers were used in PCR. TCRdb's table, derived via immunoSEQ multiplex PCR, lists solely in-frame clones and lacks some. This table has around 130,000 clones, approximately 72% appearing once. The sequencing sample was made of PBMCs. The TCR was taken from a woman in her sixties or seventies in good health and CMV-seronegative.

CDR3: CASSLLPGGSNEQFF. Written as DNA, the CDR3 is TGCGCCAGCAGCTTATTGCCAGGGGGCAGCAATGAGCAGTTCTTC. The V gene is TRBV5-1, the J gene TRBJ2-1; 8 nucleotides align to TRBD1. The germline gives CDR1 SGHRS, CDR2 YFSETQ. CDR3 length equals 15 residues. V shed 2 bases and J 6 bases; nucleotides not matched to a gene: 7.